The rows below give T cell receptor beta chains drawn from one sample of a study of blood T cell repertoires in COVID-19. Sequenced by immunoSEQ multiplex PCR; TCRdb stores in-frame clones only, minus some. This sample has 300,000 to 350,000 clones, with 80% to 90% found just once. Specimen: peripheral blood. These receptor sequences come from a man younger than 45 with active or convalescent COVID-19. Both conserved end residues are part of each CDR3. Each record gives: V gene, CDR3 protein.

v_gene: TRBV7-9
CDR3aa: CASSHHGLAGTRTDTQYF

v_gene: TRBV6-6
CDR3aa: CASSTTSGGYNEQFF

v_gene: TRBV15
CDR3aa: CATSRDEDWNTEAFF

v_gene: TRBV6-6
CDR3aa: CASSDRTGQEREQYF

v_gene: TRBV12-3/TRBV12-4
CDR3aa: CASASGPREQYF

v_gene: TRBV6-5
CDR3aa: CASTPLRGAREQYF

v_gene: TRBV7-2
CDR3aa: CASRPIGRENYGYTF

v_gene: TRBV28
CDR3aa: CASSFGNTIYF

v_gene: TRBV5-4
CDR3aa: CASSVSGRAGNEQFF

v_gene: TRBV7-2
CDR3aa: CASSLSGGPFYEQYF

v_gene: TRBV19
CDR3aa: CASSIDARNNSPLHF

v_gene: TRBV28
CDR3aa: CASPRGSSSSYEQYF

v_gene: TRBV7-9
CDR3aa: CASSLGTGGSPLHF

v_gene: TRBV21-1
CDR3aa: CASSQLHGDEQFF

v_gene: TRBV10-3
CDR3aa: CAISENQGDTQYF

v_gene: TRBV3-1/TRBV3-2
CDR3aa: CASSRHGGDGDTQYF

v_gene: TRBV9
CDR3aa: CASSVSPARTSGKNEQFF

v_gene: TRBV7-9
CDR3aa: CASSLVGEKLFF

v_gene: TRBV7-2
CDR3aa: CASTGGSSYNEQFF

v_gene: TRBV7-8
CDR3aa: CASSHRRIHAYEQYF

v_gene: TRBV19
CDR3aa: CASSISRDSTDTQYF

v_gene: TRBV19
CDR3aa: CASSTSGGNEKLFF

v_gene: TRBV2
CDR3aa: CASSDPDRENTEAFF

v_gene: TRBV10-3
CDR3aa: CATPGQGVREKLFF

v_gene: TRBV5-1
CDR3aa: CASETGVLGYTF

v_gene: TRBV18
CDR3aa: CASSPVLAGADTQYF

v_gene: TRBV5-6
CDR3aa: CASSWWTGDSNYGYTF

v_gene: TRBV7-2
CDR3aa: CASSLNNSPLHF

v_gene: TRBV7-2
CDR3aa: CASSLSTAPDQTPLHF

v_gene: TRBV7-9
CDR3aa: CASSLGSGGNFYEQYF

v_gene: TRBV24-1
CDR3aa: CATSEPGQGAGELFF

v_gene: TRBV7-9
CDR3aa: CASSSTADRAYEQYF

v_gene: TRBV6-5
CDR3aa: CASSRTTGGSYEQYF

v_gene: TRBV11-2
CDR3aa: CASSLVSGLGHNEQFF

v_gene: TRBV18
CDR3aa: CASSPSTPFSGNTIYF

v_gene: TRBV18
CDR3aa: CASSLTGIRTDTQYF

v_gene: TRBV9
CDR3aa: CASSVLGGADTQYF

v_gene: TRBV12-3/TRBV12-4
CDR3aa: CASSTSGELFF

v_gene: TRBV7-2
CDR3aa: CASSYTGTSGGNEQFF

v_gene: TRBV13
CDR3aa: CASSFGTGNSPLHF

v_gene: TRBV10-3
CDR3aa: CAISDTLAGGNNEQFF

v_gene: TRBV10-1
CDR3aa: CAREGPSSPLHF

v_gene: TRBV13
CDR3aa: CASSPGQGPYEQYF